The clone carrying this TCR beta chain occurred a few times. The source of the sample is a study of cytomegalovirus exposure and HLA in healthy donors. Study as a whole: The 500 to 750 first-cohort repertoires and the approximately 110 validation repertoires shared the same platform, a later analysis reported.

Produced via immunoSEQ multiplex PCR; TCRdb's table is partial and in-frame only. Of 190,000 or so clones listed, approximately 83% are singletons. The clonotype originates from a woman in her late teens or twenties in good health and CMV-seropositive. Sequencing was done on a sample of PBMCs.

CDR3 sequence reads: CASSLALGDTGELFF. The CDR3 coding sequence is TGCGCCAGCAGCTTGGCCTTAGGGGATACCGGGGAGCTGTTTTTT. The rearrangement uses TRBV5-1 and TRBJ2-2; tentatively, D is TRBD1 (5 bases). CDR1 and CDR2 from the germline V gene are SGHRS and YFSETQ. V lost 0 bases and J 5 bases, leaving 11 bases between the germline ends. The CDR3 is 15 residues long.